Listed below are T cell receptor beta chains from one sample, sequenced in a study of blood T cell repertoires in COVID-19. Only in-frame clones appear in the TCRdb table, and some are missing; sequencing was by immunoSEQ multiplex PCR. The data contain 50,000 to 60,000 clones, roughly 87% of them seen just once; the ten biggest clones take up under 4%. Sequenced: peripheral blood. Source of these receptors: a man aged 35 to 55 with COVID-19, enrolled during active disease. The CDR3 runs from the conserved cysteine through the conserved F or W. The D gene is left open where the match is weak. Clone sizes are given selectively: once, few, many, or a class where the clone is expanded.

CDR3 protein | CDR3 DNA | J gene | V gene | clone size | D gene
CASSPGLTGEQYF | TGTGCCAGCAGCCCGGGACTCACGGGGGAGCAGTACTTC | TRBJ2-7 | TRBV7-8 | few | -
CASGTGRMTEAFF | TGTGCCAGCGGGACAGGGAGAATGACTGAAGCTTTCTTT | TRBJ1-1 | TRBV27 | - | TRBD1
CASSIRTENSPLHF | TGTGCCAGTAGTATTAGGACAGAAAATTCACCCCTCCACTTT | TRBJ1-6 | TRBV19 | - | -
CASTVRLAGGTNEQFF | TGTGCCAGCACCGTAAGGTTAGCGGGAGGAACCAATGAGCAGTTCTTC | TRBJ2-1 | TRBV27 | - | TRBD2
CATSDRRRTDTDTQYF | TGTGCCACCAGTGACCGTCGCAGGACAGACACAGATACGCAGTATTTT | TRBJ2-3 | TRBV24-1 | - | -
CAWSVSGGPYNEQFF | TGTGCCTGGAGTGTTTCGGGGGGGCCCTACAATGAGCAGTTCTTC | TRBJ2-1 | TRBV30 | - | TRBD2
CASSQGGFRENYGYTF | TGCGCCAGCAGCCAAGGCGGATTCAGGGAAAACTATGGCTACACCTTC | TRBJ1-2 | TRBV4-1 | - | -
CASSQDRGEKLFF | TGTGCCAGCAGCCAAGATCGGGGTGAAAAACTGTTTTTT | TRBJ1-4 | TRBV14 | - | -
CASSQSDEGGMNTEAFF | TGCGCCAGCAGTCAATCGGACGAGGGGGGGATGAACACTGAAGCTTTCTTT | TRBJ1-1 | TRBV23-1 | - | -
CASSQDRGPGGNTIYF | TGTGCCAGCAGCCAAGATAGGGGGCCAGGTGGAAACACCATATATTTT | TRBJ1-3 | TRBV3-1/TRBV3-2 | - | TRBD1
CASSLHRALMTGDYEQYF | TGTGCCAGCAGCTTGCACAGGGCTCTAATGACCGGCGATTACGAGCAGTACTTC | TRBJ2-7 | TRBV11-3 | - | -
CASSVGGTEAFF | TGTGCCAGTAGTGTTGGAGGGACTGAAGCTTTCTTT | TRBJ1-1 | TRBV19 | - | -
CASSMGTGAGNTIYF | TGTGCCAGTAGTATGGGGACAGGAGCTGGAAACACCATATATTTT | TRBJ1-3 | TRBV19 | - | TRBD1
CASRYLGTGVTGELFF | TGTGCCAGCAGATATTTGGGGACAGGGGTAACCGGGGAGCTGTTTTTT | TRBJ2-2 | TRBV11-3 | - | TRBD1
CAWSGIAGGLSTQYF | TGTGCCTGGAGCGGAATAGCGGGAGGGCTGAGTACGCAGTATTTT | TRBJ2-3 | TRBV30 | few | TRBD2
CAWFRDRVLTNYGYTF | TGTGCCTGGTTCCGGGACAGGGTACTGACTAACTATGGCTACACCTTC | TRBJ1-2 | TRBV30 | - | TRBD1
CASRREGDEQFF | TGTGCCAGTAGAAGGGAGGGCGATGAGCAGTTCTTC | TRBJ2-1 | TRBV19 | - | TRBD2
CATSPGSGSGDTQYF | TGTGCCACCAGTCCGGGGAGCGGGAGCGGTGATACGCAGTATTTT | TRBJ2-3 | TRBV24-1 | - | TRBD2
CASRDVGGAEGNIQYF | TGTGCCAGCAGAGACGTAGGGGGGGCCGAAGGGAACATTCAGTACTTC | TRBJ2-4 | TRBV4-2 | - | -
CASGRQYEQYF | TGTGCCAGCGGCCGCCAATACGAGCAGTACTTC | TRBJ2-7 | TRBV28 | - | -
CASSLATEGNYGYTF | TGCGCCAGCAGCTTGGCCACGGAGGGAAACTATGGCTACACCTTC | TRBJ1-2 | TRBV5-1 | once | -
CSVGTGGVRTNYGYTF | TGCAGCGTCGGTACAGGGGGCGTTCGAACTAACTATGGCTACACCTTC | TRBJ1-2 | TRBV29-1 | - | TRBD1
CASSPSTGGSPGNTIYF | TGTGCCAGCAGCCCATCTACAGGGGGCTCTCCTGGAAACACCATATATTTT | TRBJ1-3 | TRBV9 | - | TRBD1
CASSLQGPNYEQYF | TGTGCCAGTAGTTTGCAGGGGCCGAACTACGAGCAGTACTTC | TRBJ2-7 | TRBV19 | - | -
CASSQAPVGEQYF | TGTGCCAGCAGCCAAGCCCCAGTTGGCGAGCAGTACTTC | TRBJ2-7 | TRBV3-1/TRBV3-2 | - | -
CASSLAGGEGTEAFF | TGTGCCAGCAGTTTAGCAGGGGGCGAGGGCACTGAAGCTTTCTTT | TRBJ1-1 | TRBV28 | - | TRBD1
CAWSVSAGSPLHF | TGTGCCTGGAGTGTATCGGCGGGGTCACCCCTCCACTTT | TRBJ1-6 | TRBV30 | - | -
CAISVAGGTYEQYF | TGTGCCATCAGTGTGGCAGGGGGCACCTACGAGCAGTACTTC | TRBJ2-7 | TRBV10-3 | few | TRBD1
CASSPWTGVVLEQYF | TGTGCCAGCAGCCCGTGGACAGGGGTAGTCCTCGAGCAGTACTTC | TRBJ2-7 | TRBV7-9 | - | TRBD1
CASSLGTGDGTEAFF | TGCGCCAGCAGCTTGGGGACAGGGGATGGAACTGAAGCTTTCTTT | TRBJ1-1 | TRBV5-1 | few | TRBD1
CASTPWDRDTDTQYF | TGTGCCAGCACCCCATGGGACAGAGACACAGATACGCAGTATTTT | TRBJ2-3 | TRBV25-1 | few | TRBD1
CASSRSGTGASVAEAFF | TGTGCCAGCAGCCGATCCGGGACAGGGGCCTCCGTGGCTGAAGCTTTCTTT | TRBJ1-1 | TRBV7-9 | once | TRBD1
CASSLKQNTGELFF | TGTGCCAGCAGCTTGAAGCAGAACACCGGGGAGCTGTTTTTT | TRBJ2-2 | TRBV7-6 | few | -
CASSLTGLYGYTF | TGTGCCAGCAGCTTGACAGGGTTGTATGGCTACACCTTC | TRBJ1-2 | TRBV7-2 | - | TRBD1
CASSVRGGLGETQYF | TGTGCCAGCAGCGTACGGGGGGGCCTTGGAGAGACCCAGTACTTC | TRBJ2-5 | TRBV3-1/TRBV3-2 | - | TRBD2
CAWSRGLTSGNTIYF | TGTGCCTGGAGCAGAGGACTTACCTCTGGAAACACCATATATTTT | TRBJ1-3 | TRBV30 | - | -
CASSLVSGYVNEQFF | TGCGCCAGCAGCTTGGTTTCAGGGTATGTGAATGAGCAGTTCTTC | TRBJ2-1 | TRBV5-1 | - | -
CASSSIGQRPDTQYF | TGTGCCAGCAGTTCTATAGGACAGAGACCAGATACGCAGTATTTT | TRBJ2-3 | TRBV5-5 | - | -
CASSSTSGRDNEQFF | TGTGCCAGCAGCTCAACTAGCGGGAGGGACAATGAGCAGTTCTTC | TRBJ2-1 | TRBV7-2 | once | TRBD2
CASSQRLAGTNEQFF | TGTGCCAGCAGCCAAAGACTAGCGGGGACTAATGAGCAGTTCTTC | TRBJ2-1 | TRBV14 | few | TRBD2
CASSPGTSGYNEQFF | TGTGCCAGCAGCCCGGGGACTAGCGGCTACAATGAGCAGTTCTTC | TRBJ2-1 | TRBV27 | - | TRBD2
CASRRGGNGETQYF | TGTGCCAGCAGGAGGGGGGGAAACGGGGAGACCCAGTACTTC | TRBJ2-5 | TRBV2 | - | -
CSLPGTSADEQFF | TGCAGCCTCCCCGGGACTAGTGCTGATGAGCAGTTCTTC | TRBJ2-1 | TRBV29-1 | - | TRBD2
CASSPVPSYGYTF | TGCGCCAGCAGCCCGGTTCCTTCCTATGGCTACACCTTC | TRBJ1-2 | TRBV5-1 | - | -
CASSTGGPEAFF | TGTGCCAGCAGTACAGGGGGCCCTGAAGCTTTCTTT | TRBJ1-1 | TRBV12-3/TRBV12-4 | - | TRBD1
CASSVGQSGYEQYF | TGTGCCAGCAGTGTTGGACAATCTGGCTACGAGCAGTACTTC | TRBJ2-7 | TRBV2 | once | -
CASSHGWDRGHTGELFF | TGCGCCAGCAGCCATGGATGGGACAGGGGTCACACCGGGGAGCTGTTTTTT | TRBJ2-2 | TRBV4-1 | - | TRBD1